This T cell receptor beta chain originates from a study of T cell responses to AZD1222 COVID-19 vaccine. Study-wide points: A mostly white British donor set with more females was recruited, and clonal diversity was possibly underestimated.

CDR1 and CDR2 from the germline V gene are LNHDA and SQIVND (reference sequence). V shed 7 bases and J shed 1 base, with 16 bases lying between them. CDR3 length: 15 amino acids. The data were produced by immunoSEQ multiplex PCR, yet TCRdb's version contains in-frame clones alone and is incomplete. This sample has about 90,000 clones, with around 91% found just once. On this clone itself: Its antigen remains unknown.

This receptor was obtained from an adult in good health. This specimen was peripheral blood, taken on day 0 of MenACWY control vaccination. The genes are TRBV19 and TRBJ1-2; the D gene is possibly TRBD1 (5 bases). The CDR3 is CASNPVGANNYGYTF. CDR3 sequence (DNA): TGTGCCAGTAACCCTGTTGGGGCCAATAACTATGGCTACACCTTC.